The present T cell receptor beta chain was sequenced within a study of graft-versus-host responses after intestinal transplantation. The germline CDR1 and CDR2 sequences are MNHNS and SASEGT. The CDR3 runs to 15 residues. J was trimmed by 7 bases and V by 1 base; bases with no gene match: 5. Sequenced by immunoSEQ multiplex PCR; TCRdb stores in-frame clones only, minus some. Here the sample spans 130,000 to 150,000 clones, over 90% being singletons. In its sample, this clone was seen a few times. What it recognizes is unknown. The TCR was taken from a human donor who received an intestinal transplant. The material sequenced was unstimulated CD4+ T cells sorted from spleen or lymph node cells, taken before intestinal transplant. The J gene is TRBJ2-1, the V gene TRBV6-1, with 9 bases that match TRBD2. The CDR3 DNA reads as TGTGCCAGCAGTGAAGGGCTAGCGGGATGGAATGAGCAGTTCTTC. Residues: CASSEGLAGWNEQFF.